Listed below are T cell receptor beta chains from one sample, sequenced in a study of early T cells in non-severe SARS-CoV-2 infection. TCRdb passed the 5' RACE reads through MiXCR, listing each CDR3 protein once. Among 32,000 or so distinct CDR3 sequences listed, approximately 9.2% were seen once. Source material: whole blood. The receptor set was obtained from an adult who was a healthcare worker with PCR-confirmed SARS-CoV-2 infection or an uninfected control (not recorded which). CDR3s include the opening cysteine and the closing phenylalanine or tryptophan. The D gene is left open where the match is weak. For some rows the clone size is stated as once, few or many, or as a class when expanded; others skip it.

CASSATRNTDTQYF | TGTGCCAGCAGCGCGACCCGGAACACAGATACGCAGTATTTT | - | TRBJ2-3 | TRBV11-3 | 14 | few
CASGGTSGGITYEQYF | TGTGCCAGCGGGGGGACTAGCGGGGGAATAACCTACGAGCAGTACTTC | TRBD2 | TRBJ2-7 | TRBV6-2/TRBV6-3 | 16 | many
CSGARTATDTQYF | TGCAGCGGTGCGCGGACAGCCACAGATACGCAGTATTTT | - | TRBJ2-3 | TRBV29-1 | 13 | -
CASSSVTSGGDLLSSIPQETQYF | TGCGCCAGCAGCTCCGTGACTAGCGGGGGAGACCTCTTATCAAGCATACCGCAAGAGACCCAGTACTTC | TRBD2 | TRBJ2-5 | TRBV5-1 | 23 | many
CASSWTSGGETQYF | TGTGCCAGCAGCTGGACTAGCGGGGGAGAGACCCAGTACTTC | TRBD2 | TRBJ2-5 | TRBV7-2 | 14 | -
CAWSVDGRTEQYF | TGTGCCTGGAGCGTGGATGGCAGGACCGAGCAGTACTTC | - | TRBJ2-7 | TRBV30 | 13 | few
CASSATSGGTDTQYF | TGTGCCAGCAGCGCCACTAGCGGGGGCACAGATACGCAGTATTTT | TRBD2 | TRBJ2-3 | TRBV9 | 15 | -
CSVEDTGGYTF | TGCAGCGTTGAAGATACGGGCGGCTACACCTTC | - | TRBJ1-2 | TRBV29-1 | 11 | few
CASSFSSSSWGMYNEQFF | TGTGCCAGCAGCTTTTCGTCGAGTAGCTGGGGTATGTACAATGAGCAGTTCTTC | - | TRBJ2-1 | TRBV7-2 | 18 | few
CASGRTGGLSGNTIYF | TGTGCCAGCGGAAGGACAGGGGGCCTCTCTGGAAACACCATATATTTT | TRBD1 | TRBJ1-3 | TRBV7-2 | 16 | -